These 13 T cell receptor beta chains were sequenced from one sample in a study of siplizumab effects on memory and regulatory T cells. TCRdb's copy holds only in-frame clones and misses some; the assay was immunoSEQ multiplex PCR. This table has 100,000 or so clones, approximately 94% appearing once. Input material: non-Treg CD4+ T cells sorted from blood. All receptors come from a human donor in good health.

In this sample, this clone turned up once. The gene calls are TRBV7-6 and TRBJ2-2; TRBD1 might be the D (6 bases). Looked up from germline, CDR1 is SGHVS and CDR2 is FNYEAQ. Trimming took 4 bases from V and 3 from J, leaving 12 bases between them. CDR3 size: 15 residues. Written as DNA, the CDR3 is TGTGCCAGCAGCTCATTGACAGGTTACACCGGGGAGCTGTTTTTT. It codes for CASSSLTGYTGELFF.

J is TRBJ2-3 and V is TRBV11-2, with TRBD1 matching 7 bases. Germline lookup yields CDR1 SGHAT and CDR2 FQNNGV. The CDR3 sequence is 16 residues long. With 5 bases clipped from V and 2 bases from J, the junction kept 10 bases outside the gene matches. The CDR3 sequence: CASSIGQAPNTDTQYF. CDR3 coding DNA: TGTGCCAGCAGCATTGGACAGGCGCCTAACACAGATACGCAGTATTTT.

The CDR3 loop reads CASSTRGPDEQYF. The CDR3 coding sequence is TGTGCCAGCAGTACTAGGGGCCCGGACGAGCAGTACTTC. The V gene is TRBV6-5, the J gene TRBJ2-7; either TRBD1 or TRBD2 may supply D (5 bases each). In germline, CDR1 is MNHEY, CDR2 SVGAGI. The V and J ends lost 5 bases and 5 bases respectively, with 13 bases between them. The CDR3 contains 13 residues.

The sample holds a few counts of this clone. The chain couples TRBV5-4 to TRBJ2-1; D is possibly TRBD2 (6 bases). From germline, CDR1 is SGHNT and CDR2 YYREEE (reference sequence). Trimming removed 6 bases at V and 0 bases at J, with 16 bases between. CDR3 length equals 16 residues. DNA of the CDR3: TGTGCCAGCACCCTGGGGGGTGGAAGCTCCTACAATGAGCAGTTCTTC. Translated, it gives CASTLGGGSSYNEQFF. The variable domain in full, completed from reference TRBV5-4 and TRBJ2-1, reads ETGVTQSPTHLIKTRGQQVTLRCSSQSGHNTVSWYQQALGQGPQFIFQYYREEENGRGNFPPRFSGLQFPNYSSELNVNALELDDSALYLCASTLGGGSSYNEQFFGPGTRLTVL.

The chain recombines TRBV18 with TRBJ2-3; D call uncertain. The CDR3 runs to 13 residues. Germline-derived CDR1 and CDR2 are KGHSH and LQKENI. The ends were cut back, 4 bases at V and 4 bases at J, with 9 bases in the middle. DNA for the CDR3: TGTGCCAGCTCACGCCAGCCGGCAGATACGCAGTATTTT. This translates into CASSRQPADTQYF.

CDR3 sequence: CASSPTGANSGNTIYF. The CDR3 coding sequence is TGTGCCAGCAGCCCGACAGGAGCGAACTCTGGAAACACCATATATTTT. The chain employs TRBV4-2 and TRBJ1-3; tentative D call: TRBD1 (6 bases). Germline CDR1 LGHNA, CDR2 YNFKEQ. V lost 4 bases, J lost 0 bases, and 13 bases lay in between. The CDR3 consists of 16 residues.

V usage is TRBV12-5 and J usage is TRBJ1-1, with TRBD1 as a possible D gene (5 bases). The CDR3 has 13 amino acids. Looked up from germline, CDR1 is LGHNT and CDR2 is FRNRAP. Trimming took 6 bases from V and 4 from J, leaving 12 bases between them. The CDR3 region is CASGEGRGTEAFF. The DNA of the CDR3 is TGTGCTAGTGGAGAGGGGAGGGGCACTGAAGCTTTCTTT.

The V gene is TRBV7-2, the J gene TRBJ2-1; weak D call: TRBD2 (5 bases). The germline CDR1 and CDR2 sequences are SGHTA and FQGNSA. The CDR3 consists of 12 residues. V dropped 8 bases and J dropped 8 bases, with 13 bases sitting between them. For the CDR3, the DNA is TGTGCCAGCGGGCGGGCCGCCGATGAGCAGTTCTTC. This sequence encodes CASGRAADEQFF.

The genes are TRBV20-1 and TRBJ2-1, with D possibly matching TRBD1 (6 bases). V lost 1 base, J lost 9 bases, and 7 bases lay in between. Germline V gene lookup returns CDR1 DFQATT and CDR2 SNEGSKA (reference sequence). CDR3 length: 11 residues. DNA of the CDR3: TGCAGTGCTAGAGGGGGGCGTGAGCAGTTCTTC. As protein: CSARGGREQFF.

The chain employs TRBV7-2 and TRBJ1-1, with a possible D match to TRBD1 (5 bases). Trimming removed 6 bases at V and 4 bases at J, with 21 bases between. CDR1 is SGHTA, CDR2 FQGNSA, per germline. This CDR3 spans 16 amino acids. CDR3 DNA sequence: TGTGCCAGCAGTCTATTTAGGATAGGGGAGGGCACTGAAGCTTTCTTT. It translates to CASSLFRIGEGTEAFF. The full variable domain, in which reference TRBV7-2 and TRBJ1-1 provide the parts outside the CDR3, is GAGVSQSPSNKVTEKGKDVELRCDPISGHTALYWYRQSLGQGLEFLIYFQGNSAPDKSGLPSDRFSAERTGGSVSTLTIQRTQQEDSAVYLCASSLFRIGEGTEAFFGQGTRLTVV.

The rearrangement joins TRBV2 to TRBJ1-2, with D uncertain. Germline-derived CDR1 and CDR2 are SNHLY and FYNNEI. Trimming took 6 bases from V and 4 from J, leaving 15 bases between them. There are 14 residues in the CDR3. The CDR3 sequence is CASRMDGMGYGYTF. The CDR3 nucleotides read TGTGCCAGCAGGATGGACGGGATGGGCTATGGCTACACCTTC.

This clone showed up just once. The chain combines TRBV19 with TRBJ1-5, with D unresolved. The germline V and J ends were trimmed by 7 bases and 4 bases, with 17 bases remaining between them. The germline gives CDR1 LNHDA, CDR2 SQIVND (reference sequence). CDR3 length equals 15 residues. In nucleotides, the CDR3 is TGTGCCAGTACCCCCGCCGGTGGATTAAATCAGCCCCAGCATTTT. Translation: CASTPAGGLNQPQHF.

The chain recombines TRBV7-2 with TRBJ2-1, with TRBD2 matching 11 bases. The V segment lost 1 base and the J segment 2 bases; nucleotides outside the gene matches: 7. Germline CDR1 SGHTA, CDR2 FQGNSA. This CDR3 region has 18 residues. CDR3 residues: CASSLVGISGRAYNEQFF. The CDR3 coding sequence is TGTGCCAGCAGCTTAGTGGGGATTAGCGGGAGGGCCTACAATGAGCAGTTCTTC. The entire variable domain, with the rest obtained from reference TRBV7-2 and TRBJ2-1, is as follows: GAGVSQSPSNKVTEKGKDVELRCDPISGHTALYWYRQSLGQGLEFLIYFQGNSAPDKSGLPSDRFSAERTGGSVSTLTIQRTQQEDSAVYLCASSLVGISGRAYNEQFFGPGTRLTVL.